This TCR beta chain was found in a study of regulatory T cells in long-lasting Graves disease. The study, taken as a whole, reports: With persistent disease, TRBV28, TRBJ1-2 and TRBJ2-5 were the favored segments.

This clonotype appeared many times. Its target is unknown. The ends were cut back, 0 bases at V and 4 bases at J, with 4 bases in the middle. CDR1 is SGHVS, CDR2 FNYEAQ, per germline. CDR3 size: 13 residues. Described time point: newly diagnosed GD, antithyroid drugs for less than 3 months. The TCR library used RNA extracted from PBMCs. Sequencing libraries for TCR beta were prepared with iRepertoire HTBI primers and Arm-PCR of CDR3 regions. Each CDR3 protein is one row after TCRdb ran MiXCR on the multiplex PCR reads. The table lists approximately 360,000 distinct CDR3 sequences, over 9.5% of them singletons. This sample was also put to use in a study of T cells in Graves' hyperthyroidism and ophthalmopathy.

The sequence was obtained from a young woman with Graves disease. Sample: peripheral blood mononuclear cells (PBMCs), taken at new diagnosis, from a patient treated with antithyroid drugs. The chain has TRBV7-6 and TRBJ1-3, with unresolved D. DNA of the CDR3: TGTGCCAGCAGCTTAGCCGGGGGAAACACCATATATTTT. It codes for CASSLAGGNTIYF.